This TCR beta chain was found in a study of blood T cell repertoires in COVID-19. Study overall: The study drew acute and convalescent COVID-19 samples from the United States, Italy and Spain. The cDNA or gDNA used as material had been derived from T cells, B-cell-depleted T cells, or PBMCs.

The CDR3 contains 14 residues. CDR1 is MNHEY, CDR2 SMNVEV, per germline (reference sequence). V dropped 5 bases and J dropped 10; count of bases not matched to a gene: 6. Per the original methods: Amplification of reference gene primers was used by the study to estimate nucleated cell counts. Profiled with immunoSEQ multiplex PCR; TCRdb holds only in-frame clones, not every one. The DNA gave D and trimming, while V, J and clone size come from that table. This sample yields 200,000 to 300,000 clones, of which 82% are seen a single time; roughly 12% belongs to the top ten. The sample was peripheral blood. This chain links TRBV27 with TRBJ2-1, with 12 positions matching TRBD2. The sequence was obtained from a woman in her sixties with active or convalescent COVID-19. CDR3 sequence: CASSRRLAGDEQFF. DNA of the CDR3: TGTGCCAGCAGTAGGAGACTAGCGGGGGACGAGCAGTTCTTC.